This entry lists 12 T cell receptor beta chains sequenced from one sample in a study of T-cell memory formation after mild COVID-19. TCRdb reprocessed the 5' RACE reads via MiXCR and lists one record per CDR3 protein. This table has about 310,000 distinct CDR3 sequences, approximately 20% appearing once. Material for sequencing was PBMCs or a T cell subset sorted from them (not recorded which). The receptors shown here come from a young man who had mild COVID-19 (a few samples of this study predate the infection). Cell type and time point are not known.

J is TRBJ2-7 and V is TRBV7-9, with D perhaps TRBD1 (5 bases). The CDR3 has 13 amino acids. V lost 0 bases and J lost 4, with 7 bases in between. Germline V gene data show CDR1 as SEHNR and CDR2 as FQNEAQ (reference sequence). The CDR3 protein is CASSLAAGYEQYV. CDR3 coding DNA: TGTGCCAGCAGCTTAGCGGCAGGGTACGAGCAGTACGTC.

This clonotype was observed a handful of times. The chain recombines TRBV10-2 with TRBJ1-1, with D hard to call. This CDR3 spans 14 amino acids. V was cut by 0 bases and J by 6 bases, with 11 bases left in between. Germline V gives CDR1 WSHSY, CDR2 SAAADI. The CDR3 DNA is TGCGCCAGCAGTGAGTCAGAGGCCACCCCTGAAGCTTTCTTT. Translation gives CASSESEATPEAFF.

This clonotype was seen once. The chain is built from TRBV4-2 and TRBJ2-7; D possibly corresponds to TRBD2 (5 bases). V lost 1 base, J lost 1 base, and 8 bases lay in between. CDR3 length equals 14 residues. Germline loops: CDR1 LGHNA, CDR2 YNFKEQ. The CDR3 DNA reads TGTGCCAGCAGCCAAGTCGGGGTTTCCTACGAGCAGTACTTC. It is translated as CASSQVGVSYEQYF.

CDR3 in DNA: TGCGCCAGCAGCATAACAAGACAGTTTAACACTGAAGCTTTCTTT. Amino acids: CASSITRQFNTEAFF. The chain uses TRBV5-1 and TRBJ1-1; perhaps TRBD1 as D (5 bases). V dropped 4 bases and J dropped 2 bases, with 15 bases sitting between them. Per the germline V gene, CDR1 is SGHRS and CDR2 is YFSETQ. The CDR3 is 15 residues long. The variable domain in full, completed from reference TRBV5-1 and TRBJ1-1, reads KAGVTQTPRYLIKTRGQQVTLSCSPISGHRSVSWYQQTPGQGLQFLFEYFSETQRNKGNFPGRFSGRQFSNSRSEMNVSTLELGDSALYLCASSITRQFNTEAFFGQGTRLTVV.

In this sample, this clonotype turned up a few times. The V gene is TRBV14, the J gene TRBJ1-5; D is unresolved. In germline, CDR1 is SGHDN, CDR2 FVKESK. Deletions cut 0 bases from V and 4 bases from J, with 16 bases between. The CDR3 covers 17 residues. DNA for the CDR3: TGTGCCAGCAGCCAAGATCGACGGGGAGACGAAAATCAGCCCCAGCATTTT. Translating gives CASSQDRRGDENQPQHF.

This chain joins TRBV7-9 and TRBJ2-5, with D uncertain. Per the germline V gene, CDR1 is SEHNR and CDR2 is FQNEAQ (reference sequence). Trimming removed 6 bases from V and 3 bases from J, with 17 bases in between. There are 15 residues in the CDR3. CDR3 DNA sequence: TGTGCCAGCAGGCCAAACTCAGACCGAAAAGAGACCCAGTACTTC. Protein: CASRPNSDRKETQYF. The variable domain in full, completed from reference TRBV7-9 and TRBJ2-5, reads DTGVSQNPRHKITKRGQNVTFRCDPISEHNRLYWYRQTLGQGPEFLTYFQNEAQLEKSRLLSDRFSAERPKGSFSTLEIQRTEQGDSAMYLCASRPNSDRKETQYFGPGTRLLVL.

This clonotype was observed a handful of times. J is TRBJ2-1 and V is TRBV7-8; D remains ambiguous. Trimming shortened V by 3 bases and J by 7 bases, and 13 bases separated the two germline ends. Germline V gene data show CDR1 as SGHVS and CDR2 as FQNEAQ. The CDR3 loop spans 14 amino acids. The CDR3 DNA reads as TGTGCCAGCAGCTTCTTCGAGACCAGGAATGAGCAGTTCTTC. Translating it yields CASSFFETRNEQFF.

This clonotype was found a few times. The chain couples TRBV5-1 to TRBJ2-3, with 7 bases lining up with TRBD1. J was trimmed by 6 bases and V by 4 bases; bases with no gene match: 14. CDR3 length equals 16 residues. Germline values: CDR1 SGHRS, CDR2 YFSETQ. CDR3 in DNA: TGCGCCAGCAGCCCTGGACAGGCCCGGACGCCCGATACGCAGTATTTT. Translating gives CASSPGQARTPDTQYF.

The chain has TRBV5-1 and TRBJ1-4, with no clear D. Germline V gene lookup returns CDR1 SGHRS and CDR2 YFSETQ. Trimming shortened V by 5 bases and J by 2 bases, and 13 bases separated the two germline ends. The CDR3 contains 15 residues. This chain's CDR3 is CASSPTRLTNEKLFF. The CDR3 bases are TGCGCCAGCAGTCCCACGCGGTTGACTAATGAAAAACTGTTTTTT. Supplemented by reference TRBV5-1 and TRBJ1-4, the full variable domain reads KAGVTQTPRYLIKTRGQQVTLSCSPISGHRSVSWYQQTPGQGLQFLFEYFSETQRNKGNFPGRFSGRQFSNSRSEMNVSTLELGDSALYLCASSPTRLTNEKLFFGSGTQLSVL.

The rearrangement uses TRBV7-9 and TRBJ1-2, with 9 nucleotides matching TRBD1. This CDR3 comprises 14 residues. Germline trimming cut 4 bases from V and 6 bases from J; bases unmatched to any gene: 6. Germline lookup yields CDR1 SEHNR and CDR2 FQNEAQ (reference sequence). CDR3 sequence (DNA): TGTGCCAGCAGCTCAACAGGGGGCGCACATGGCTACACCTTC. Its translation is CASSSTGGAHGYTF.

The rearrangement links TRBV5-1 to TRBJ1-4; perhaps TRBD1 as D (5 bases). CDR1 is SGHRS and CDR2 is YFSETQ in the germline V gene. The CDR3 sequence is 16 residues long. Trimming took 3 bases from V and 2 from J, leaving 14 bases between them. CDR3 amino acids: CASSSGVEQTNEKLFF. The CDR3 DNA reads as TGCGCCAGCAGCTCGGGGGTAGAGCAGACTAATGAAAAACTGTTTTTT.

This clonotype occurred a few times. The chain joins TRBV12-5 to TRBJ1-4; D is perhaps TRBD1 (5 bases). In germline, CDR1 is LGHNT, CDR2 FRNRAP. The V end was cut by 6 bases, the J end by 6 bases, with 14 bases between. The CDR3 loop spans 14 amino acids. The CDR3 loop reads CASGKRGSDEKLFF. DNA for the CDR3: TGTGCTAGTGGGAAACGGGGGTCTGATGAAAAACTGTTTTTT.